This T cell receptor (beta chain) stems from a study of T cell changes during pregnancy in multiple sclerosis. This table comes from immunoSEQ multiplex PCR, and its TCRdb copy is limited to in-frame clones, with some not included. This sample has approximately 94,000 clones; about 90% occur once, and the top ten carry roughly 2%. Germline lookup yields CDR1 SGHRS and CDR2 YFSETQ. V lost 7 bases to trimming and J lost 3 bases; unmatched junction nucleotides: 6. The CDR3 length is 13 residues. Sequenced material: peripheral blood, taken after pregnancy. J is TRBJ2-7 and V is TRBV5-1; 8 bases line up with TRBD1. This receptor was obtained from a female donor with multiple sclerosis, enrolled in a pregnancy study. The CDR3 region is CASRQGLIYEQYF. The CDR3 DNA sequence: TGCGCCAGCCGACAGGGGTTAATCTACGAGCAGTACTTC.